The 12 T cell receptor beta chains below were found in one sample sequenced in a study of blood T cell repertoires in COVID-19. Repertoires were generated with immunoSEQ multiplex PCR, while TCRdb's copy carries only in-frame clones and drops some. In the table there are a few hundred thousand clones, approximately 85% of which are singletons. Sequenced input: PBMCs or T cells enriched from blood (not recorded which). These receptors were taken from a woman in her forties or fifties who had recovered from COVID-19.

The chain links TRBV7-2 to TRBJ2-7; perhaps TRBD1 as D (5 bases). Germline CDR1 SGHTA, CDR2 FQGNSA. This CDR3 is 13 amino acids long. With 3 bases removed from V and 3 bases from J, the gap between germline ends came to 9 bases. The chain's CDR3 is CASSFADSYEQYF. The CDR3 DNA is TGTGCCAGCAGCTTCGCCGACAGCTACGAGCAGTACTTC.

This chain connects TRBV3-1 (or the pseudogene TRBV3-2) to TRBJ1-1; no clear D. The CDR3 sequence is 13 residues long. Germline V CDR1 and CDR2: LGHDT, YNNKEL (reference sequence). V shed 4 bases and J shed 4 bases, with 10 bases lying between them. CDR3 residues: CASSPFGRTEAFF. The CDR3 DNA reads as TGTGCCAGCAGCCCTTTTGGGCGCACTGAAGCTTTCTTT.

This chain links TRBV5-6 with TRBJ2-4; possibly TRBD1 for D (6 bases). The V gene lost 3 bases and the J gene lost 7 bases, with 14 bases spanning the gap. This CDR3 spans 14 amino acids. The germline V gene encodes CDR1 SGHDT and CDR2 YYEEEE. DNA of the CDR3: TGTGCCAGCAGCTCTTTGAGGCAGGGGAACATTCAGTACTTC. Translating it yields CASSSLRQGNIQYF.

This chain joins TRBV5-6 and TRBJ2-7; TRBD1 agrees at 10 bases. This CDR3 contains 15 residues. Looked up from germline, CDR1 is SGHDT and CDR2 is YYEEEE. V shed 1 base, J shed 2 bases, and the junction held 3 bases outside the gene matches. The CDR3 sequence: CASSLMGQGTYEQYF. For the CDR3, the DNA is TGTGCCAGCAGCTTGATGGGACAGGGGACCTACGAGCAGTACTTC.

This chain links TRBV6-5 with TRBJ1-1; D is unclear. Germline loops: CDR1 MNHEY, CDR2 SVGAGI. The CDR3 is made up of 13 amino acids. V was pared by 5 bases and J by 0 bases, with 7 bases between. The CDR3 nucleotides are TGTGCCAGCAGTAACACCGTGAACACTGAAGCTTTCTTT. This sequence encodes CASSNTVNTEAFF.

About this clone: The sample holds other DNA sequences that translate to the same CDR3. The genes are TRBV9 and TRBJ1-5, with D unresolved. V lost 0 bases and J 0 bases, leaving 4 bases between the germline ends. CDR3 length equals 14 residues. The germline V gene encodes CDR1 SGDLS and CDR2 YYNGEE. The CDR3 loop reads CASSVGLSNQPQHF. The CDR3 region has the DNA TGTGCCAGCAGCGTAGGGCTTAGCAATCAGCCCCAGCATTTT.

CDR3 loop: CSASSEREGKGYEQYF. CDR3 sequence (DNA): TGCAGTGCTAGTTCAGAGCGGGAGGGGAAGGGATACGAGCAGTACTTC. The gene calls are TRBV20-1 and TRBJ2-7; 10 bases are shared with TRBD2. The CDR3 is made up of 16 amino acids. V dropped 3 bases and J dropped 4; count of bases not matched to a gene: 12. CDR1 is DFQATT and CDR2 is SNEGSKA in the germline V gene (reference sequence).

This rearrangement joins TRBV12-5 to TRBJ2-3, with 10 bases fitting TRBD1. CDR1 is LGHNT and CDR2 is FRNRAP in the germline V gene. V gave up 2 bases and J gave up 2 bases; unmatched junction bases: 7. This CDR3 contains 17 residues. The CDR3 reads CASGLWLGQGLTDTQYF. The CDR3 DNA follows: TGTGCTAGTGGTTTGTGGTTGGGACAGGGGCTCACAGATACGCAGTATTTT.

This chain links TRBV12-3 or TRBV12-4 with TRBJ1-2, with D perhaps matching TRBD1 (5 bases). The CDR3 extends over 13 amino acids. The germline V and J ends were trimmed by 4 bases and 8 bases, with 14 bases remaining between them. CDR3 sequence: CASSSTVALGYTF. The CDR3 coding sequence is TGTGCCAGCAGTTCGACAGTTGCCTTGGGCTACACCTTC.

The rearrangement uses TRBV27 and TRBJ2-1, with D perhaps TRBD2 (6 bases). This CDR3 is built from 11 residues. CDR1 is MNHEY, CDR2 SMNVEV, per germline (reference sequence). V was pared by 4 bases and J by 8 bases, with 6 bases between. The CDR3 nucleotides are TGTGCCAGCAGTTGGGGGGATGAGCAGTTCTTC. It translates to CASSWGDEQFF.

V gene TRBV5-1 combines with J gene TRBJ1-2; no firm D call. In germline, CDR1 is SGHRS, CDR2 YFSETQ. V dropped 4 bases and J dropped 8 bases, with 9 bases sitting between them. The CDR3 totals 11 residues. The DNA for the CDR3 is TGCGCCAGCAGCGAATCTAGAGGCTACACCTTC. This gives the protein CASSESRGYTF.

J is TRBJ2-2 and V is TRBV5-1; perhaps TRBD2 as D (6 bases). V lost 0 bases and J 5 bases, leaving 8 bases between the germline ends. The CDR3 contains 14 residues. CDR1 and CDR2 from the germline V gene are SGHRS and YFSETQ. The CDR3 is CASSLEEGTGELFF. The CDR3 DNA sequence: TGCGCCAGCAGCTTGGAGGAGGGAACCGGGGAGCTGTTTTTT.